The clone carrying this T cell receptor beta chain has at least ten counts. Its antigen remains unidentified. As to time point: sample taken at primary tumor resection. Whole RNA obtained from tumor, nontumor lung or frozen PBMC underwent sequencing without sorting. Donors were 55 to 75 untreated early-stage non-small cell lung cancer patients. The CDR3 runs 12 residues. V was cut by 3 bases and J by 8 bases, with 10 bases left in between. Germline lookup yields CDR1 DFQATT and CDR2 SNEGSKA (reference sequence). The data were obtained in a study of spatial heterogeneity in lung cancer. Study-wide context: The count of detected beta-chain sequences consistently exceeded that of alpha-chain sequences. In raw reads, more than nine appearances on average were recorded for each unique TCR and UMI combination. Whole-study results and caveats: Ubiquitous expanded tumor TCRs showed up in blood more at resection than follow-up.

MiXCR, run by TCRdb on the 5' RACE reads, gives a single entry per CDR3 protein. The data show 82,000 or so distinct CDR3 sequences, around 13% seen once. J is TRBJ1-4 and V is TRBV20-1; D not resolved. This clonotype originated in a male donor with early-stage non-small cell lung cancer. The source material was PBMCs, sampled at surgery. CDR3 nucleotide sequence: TGCAGTGCTAGTTCGTCGGCCGAAAAACTGTTTTTT. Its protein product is CSASSSAEKLFF.